The 2 T cell receptor beta chains below come from one sample, sequenced in a study of blood T cell repertoires in COVID-19. Method: immunoSEQ multiplex PCR; TCRdb's copy keeps in-frame clones and lacks some. The data show 200,000 to 250,000 clones, roughly 89% seen once. Sample: PBMCs or T cells enriched from blood (not recorded which). The origin of the receptors is a man aged 30 to 39 who had been exposed to COVID-19.

The J gene is TRBJ2-7, the V gene TRBV19, with 11 positions matching TRBD1. This CDR3 has 16 amino acids. Trimming at V came to 3 bases and at J to 10 bases, leaving 14 bases not matched to a gene. The V gene's germline CDR1 is LNHDA and CDR2 SQIVND (reference sequence). The CDR3 coding sequence is TGTGCCAGTAGTATTTATCTGGGACAGGGGGGTTCGGAACAGTACTTC. Encoded protein: CASSIYLGQGGSEQYF.

This rearrangement joins TRBV18 to TRBJ1-1; tentative D call: TRBD1 (6 bases). The CDR3 totals 14 residues. Germline assignment: CDR1 KGHSH and CDR2 LQKENI. The V gene lost 2 bases and the J gene lost 5 bases, with 12 bases spanning the gap. The CDR3: CASSPSGAGTEAFF. Here the CDR3 DNA reads TGTGCCAGCTCACCATCAGGGGCCGGGACTGAAGCTTTCTTT.